The present TCR beta chain was sequenced within a study of T cells after yellow fever vaccination. TCRdb re-analysed the 5' RACE reads in MiXCR, keeping a single row per CDR3 protein. The sample records hundreds of thousands of distinct CDR3 sequences, 13% being singletons. This clonotype originated in a man aged 30 to 39 who received the YFV17D yellow fever vaccine. This specimen consisted of PBMCs, obtained on the day of the yellow fever booster vaccination.

CDR3 coding DNA: TGTGCCAGCAGCCCTTATGAGACAACATTTGAGACCCAGTACTTC. This gives the protein CASSPYETTFETQYF. V and J are TRBV14 and TRBJ2-5; D ambiguous. Trimming removed 4 bases from V and 5 bases from J, with 17 bases in between. This CDR3 has 15 amino acids. Looked up from germline, CDR1 is SGHDN and CDR2 is FVKESK.